This TCR beta chain was identified in a study of blood T cell repertoires in COVID-19 (dated by TCRdb to 2019 to 2021). In the study overall: Samples from collaborators originated in the United States, Italy and Spain and spanned both the acute and convalescent phases of COVID-19. The material from the prospective study consisted of cDNA or gDNA derived from T cells, B-cell-depleted T cells, or PBMCs. Deeply sampled blood TCRbeta repertoires from subjects exposed to, actively infected with, or recovered from COVID-19 were included in the dataset. A freely available public database, intended as a resource for researchers studying the immune response to SARS-CoV-2, is where the repertoires were released. Samples were obtained from the ongoing ImmuneRACE study (first 160 participants) and from over 1,000 subjects provided by 6 global collaborators. Sample metadata almost always included a de-identified subject ID, COVID-19 status, age in years and sex. Where available, HLA class I and class II types were taken from metadata supplied by the sample provider and were not determined by assay-based typing.

Collaborating institutions collected whole blood in K2EDTA tubes following their own protocols. For TCRbeta analysis, collaborators shipped samples in one of three forms: frozen whole blood, isolated PBMCs, or DNA extracted from either of those sample types. Beyond this particular receptor, the publication reports: Clinical and demographic metadata were provided uncurated, with the amount varying by source and participant.

The CDR1 and CDR2 encoded by the germline V gene are SGHDT and YYEEEE. V lost 0 bases and J lost 0 bases; the stretch between them is 10 bases long. The CDR3, from cysteine to phenylalanine, totals 15 residues. Of all the DNA, just the CDR3 is kept, 45 bases in frame from base 1. For this clone: Its target antigen remains unknown. Per-nucleotide qualities are absent, and no much larger clonotype sits a single base away.

TCRbeta CDR3 regions were amplified from genomic DNA using the immunoSEQ Assay, a bias-controlled multiplex PCR. On the study's bioinformatics: Nucleated cell counts per sample were estimated from amplification of reference gene primers within the assay. To quantify the absolute abundance of each unique TCRbeta CDR3 rearrangement, sequence reads were collapsed and filtered. For each sample, productive Simpson clonality was calculated as the square root of Simpson's diversity index across productive rearrangements. Imported from immuneACCESS, the table was reduced by TCRdb to in-frame sequences with V and J called. These copies leave out some clones; in studies compared against another copy, an unresolved V gene accounts for under half, and the cause of the remainder is not known. V and J calls and clone size are copied from that table; D and trimming were computed from the DNA. In all, the sample holds about 69,000 clones, and about 91% of those were seen once. The ten top clones hold 4% to 5% of the sample.

This TCR was recovered from a woman aged 50 to 60 with active COVID-19. Material for sequencing was peripheral blood. This sequence uses TRBV5-6 and TRBJ2-7, with a weak D call of TRBD2 (5 bases match). CDR3 reads: CASSLGTWSSYEQYF. The DNA sequence is as follows: TGTGCCAGCAGCTTGGGGACTTGGAGCTCCTACGAGCAGTACTTC.